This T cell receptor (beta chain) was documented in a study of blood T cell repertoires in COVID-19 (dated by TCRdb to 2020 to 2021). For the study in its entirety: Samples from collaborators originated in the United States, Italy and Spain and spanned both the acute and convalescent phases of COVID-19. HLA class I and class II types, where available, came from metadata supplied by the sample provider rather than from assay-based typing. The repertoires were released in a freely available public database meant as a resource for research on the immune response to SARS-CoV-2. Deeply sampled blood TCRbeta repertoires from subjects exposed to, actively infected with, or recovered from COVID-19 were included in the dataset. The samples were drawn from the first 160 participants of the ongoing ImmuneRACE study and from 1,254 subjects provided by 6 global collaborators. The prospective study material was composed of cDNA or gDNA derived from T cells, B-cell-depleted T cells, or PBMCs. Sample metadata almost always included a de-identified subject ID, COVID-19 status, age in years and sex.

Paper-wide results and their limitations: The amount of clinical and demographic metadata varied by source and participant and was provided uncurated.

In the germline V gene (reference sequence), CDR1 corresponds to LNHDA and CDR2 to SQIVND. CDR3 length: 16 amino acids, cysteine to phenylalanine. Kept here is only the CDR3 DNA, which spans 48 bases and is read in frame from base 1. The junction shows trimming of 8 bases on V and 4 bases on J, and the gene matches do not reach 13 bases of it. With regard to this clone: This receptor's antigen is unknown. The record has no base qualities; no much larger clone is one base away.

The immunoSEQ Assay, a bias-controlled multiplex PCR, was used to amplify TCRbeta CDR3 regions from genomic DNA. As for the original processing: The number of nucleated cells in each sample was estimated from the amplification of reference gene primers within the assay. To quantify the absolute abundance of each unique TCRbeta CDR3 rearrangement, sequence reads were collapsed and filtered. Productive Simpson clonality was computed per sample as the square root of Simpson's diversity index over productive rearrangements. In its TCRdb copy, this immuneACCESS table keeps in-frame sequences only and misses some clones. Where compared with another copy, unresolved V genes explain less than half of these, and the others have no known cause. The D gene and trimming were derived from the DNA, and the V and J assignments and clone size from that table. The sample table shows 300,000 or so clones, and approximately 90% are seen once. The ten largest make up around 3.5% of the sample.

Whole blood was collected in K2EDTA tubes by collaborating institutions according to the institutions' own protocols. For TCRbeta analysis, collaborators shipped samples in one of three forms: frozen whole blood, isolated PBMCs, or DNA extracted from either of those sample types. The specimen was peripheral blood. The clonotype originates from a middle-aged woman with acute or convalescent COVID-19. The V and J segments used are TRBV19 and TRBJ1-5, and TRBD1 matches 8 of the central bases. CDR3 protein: CASCKPRRGLNQPQHF. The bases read TGTGCCAGTTGTAAGCCCCGCAGGGGGCTGAATCAGCCCCAGCATTTT.